This T cell receptor beta chain was found in a study of T cell changes during pregnancy in multiple sclerosis. The V gene's germline CDR1 is MNHEY and CDR2 SVGAGI. The CDR3 has 13 amino acids. Trimming shortened V by 0 bases and J by 2 bases, and 5 bases separated the two germline ends. The repertoire was sequenced with immunoSEQ multiplex PCR; TCRdb's copy has only in-frame clones and lacks some. The sample lists 65,000 to 75,000 clones, 80% to 95% occurring once. This chain links TRBV6-5 with TRBJ2-7; D uncertain. The source of this sequence is a female donor with multiple sclerosis, enrolled in a pregnancy study. The sample was peripheral blood, taken in the second trimester of pregnancy. The CDR3 DNA sequence: TGTGCCAGCAGTTACTCGTTTACCTACGAGCAGTACTTC. It encodes CASSYSFTYEQYF.